The 20 T cell receptor beta chains reported below all come from one sample, sequenced in a study of blood T cell repertoires in COVID-19. The table came from immunoSEQ multiplex PCR; TCRdb's copy has only in-frame clones and leaves some out. Of 150,000 to 200,000 clones in the sample, roughly 80% are singletons; the top ten hold 6% to 8.5%. Sequenced sample: peripheral blood. These receptors all stem from a man in his 60s with acute or convalescent COVID-19.

This chain links TRBV21-1 with TRBJ1-5. TRBV21-1 is a pseudogene. The CDR3 has 16 residues. The CDR3 coding sequence is TGTGCCAGCAGCAAAGATTTAGCGTATAGCAATCAGCCCCAGCATTTT. This translates into CASSKDLAYSNQPQHF.

V and J are TRBV5-4 and TRBJ2-7; 7 bases match TRBD1. Germline V gene data show CDR1 as SGHNT and CDR2 as YYREEE (reference sequence). The CDR3 has 15 amino acids. Unmatched junction bases numbered 7, after V lost 3 bases and J lost 1 base. The CDR3 DNA reads TGTGCCAGCAGCTCCGGGACAGCGAAATCCTACGAGCAGTACTTC. It yields the protein CASSSGTAKSYEQYF.

The chain uses TRBV12-3 or TRBV12-4 and TRBJ2-7, with D uncertain. CDR3 length equals 12 residues. Between the trimmed V and J ends, which lost 0 bases and 7 bases, there was a span of 7 bases. The CDR3 DNA is TGTGCCAGCAGTTTAGCCCCCATGGAGCAGTACTTC. Its translation: CASSLAPMEQYF.

The V call is TRBV2, the J call TRBJ2-7; 11 bases fit TRBD2. Looked up from germline, CDR1 is SNHLY and CDR2 is FYNNEI. The CDR3 totals 17 residues. The V segment lost 9 bases and the J segment 4 bases; nucleotides outside the gene matches: 17. CDR3 region: CASRGLAGSDALYEQYF. CDR3 coding DNA: TGTGCCAGTCGTGGACTAGCGGGTTCCGACGCACTTTACGAGCAGTACTTC.

The rearrangement links TRBV6-2 or TRBV6-3 to TRBJ1-1, with D unresolved. This CDR3 spans 12 amino acids. CDR1 MNHEY and CDR2 SVGEGT come from the germline V gene. Between the trimmed V and J ends, which lost 5 bases and 0 bases, there was a span of 4 bases. CDR3 sequence: CASSRVNTEAFF. The CDR3 bases are TGTGCCAGCAGTCGGGTGAACACTGAAGCTTTCTTT.

V is TRBV12-3 or TRBV12-4 and J is TRBJ2-3; D unresolved. CDR3 length equals 12 residues. Trimming cost V 6 bases and J 4 bases, with 8 bases left between them. The chain's CDR3 is CASSFFPDTQYF. Written as DNA, the CDR3 is TGTGCCAGCAGCTTTTTTCCAGATACGCAGTATTTT.

This sequence joins TRBV6-6 and TRBJ2-6, with 10 nucleotides matching TRBD1. Germline values: CDR1 MNHNY, CDR2 SVGAGI (reference sequence). With 6 bases clipped from V and 2 bases from J, the junction kept 7 bases outside the gene matches. The CDR3 extends over 17 amino acids. This CDR3 reads CASRRQGAAAGANVLTF. The DNA of the CDR3 is TGTGCCAGCAGACGACAGGGGGCGGCGGCTGGGGCCAACGTCCTGACTTTC.

Here the CDR3 DNA reads TGTGCCTGGAGCAGGATGAACACTGAAGCTTTCTTT. This sequence encodes CAWSRMNTEAFF. This chain connects TRBV30 to TRBJ1-1; D unclear. The ends were cut back, 3 bases at V and 0 bases at J, with 5 bases in the middle. There are 12 residues in the CDR3. Germline CDR1 reads GTSNPN; CDR2 reads SVGIG (reference sequence).

The J gene is TRBJ1-2, the V gene TRBV5-1; D is undetermined. V dropped 2 bases and J dropped 0 bases, with 8 bases sitting between them. Germline V gene data show CDR1 as SGHRS and CDR2 as YFSETQ. The CDR3 is 14 residues long. Here the CDR3 DNA reads TGCGCCAGCAGCTTCGGGGATCCTAACTATGGCTACACCTTC. Its protein product is CASSFGDPNYGYTF.

The chain combines TRBV12-5 with TRBJ1-1; D remains ambiguous. The CDR3 spans 13 residues. V was clipped by 1 base and J by 1 base, with 4 bases between them. Germline V gene lookup returns CDR1 LGHNT and CDR2 FRNRAP. The CDR3 DNA reads TGTGCTAGTGGTTTGGCAGGGAACACTGAAGCTTTCTTT. It encodes CASGLAGNTEAFF.

CDR3 loop: CASSEMRQANQPQHF. The CDR3 DNA sequence: TGTGCCAGCAGTGAGATGCGACAGGCTAATCAGCCCCAGCATTTT. The chain joins TRBV6-1 to TRBJ1-5, with a tentative D call TRBD1 (6 bases). The CDR3 sequence is 15 residues long. Germline CDR1 MNHNS, CDR2 SASEGT. V gave up 3 bases and J gave up 4 bases, with 13 bases separating them.

The V call is TRBV2, the J call TRBJ2-1; tentative D call: TRBD1 (5 bases). The CDR3 is made up of 13 amino acids. Germline lookup yields CDR1 SNHLY and CDR2 FYNNEI. Trimming removed 2 bases from V and 8 bases from J, with 10 bases in between. The CDR3 nucleotides are TGTGCCAGCAGTGAAAAAAGGACACATGAGCAGTTCTTC. This codes for CASSEKRTHEQFF.

The chain couples TRBV29-1 to TRBJ2-1; TRBD2 aligns across 9 bases. This CDR3 region has 14 residues. The trim removed 7 bases at V and 5 bases at J, leaving 9 bases unmatched. The V gene's germline CDR1 is SQVTM and CDR2 ANQGSEA. The CDR3 DNA follows: TGCAGCGCCGACGGGACTAGCACAAACAATGAGCAGTTCTTC. Protein: CSADGTSTNNEQFF.

The chain combines TRBV10-1 with TRBJ2-3; TRBD1 agrees at 9 bases. CDR1 and CDR2 (germline): WNHNN, SYGVQD (reference sequence). Trimming removed 6 bases from V and 0 bases from J; junction bases left unmatched: 7. This CDR3 has 16 residues. The chain's CDR3 is CASSTWTGASTDTQYF. CDR3 DNA: TGCGCCAGCAGCACCTGGACAGGGGCTAGCACAGATACGCAGTATTTT.

This sequence joins TRBV30 and TRBJ2-1, with D hard to call. CDR3 length equals 11 residues. The ends were cut back, 3 bases at V and 9 bases at J, with 9 bases in the middle. The germline CDR1 and CDR2 sequences are GTSNPN and SVGIG (reference sequence). CDR3 DNA: TGTGCCTGGAGCTTGTCTGTTGAGCAGTTCTTC. Its translation: CAWSLSVEQFF.

The CDR3 nucleotides read TGTGCCAGCTCACCACTTCAAAACAGGGGTCTCCTCTCGGGCACTGAAGCTTTCTTT. Protein product: CASSPLQNRGLLSGTEAFF. The chain employs TRBV18 and TRBJ1-1; 7 bases agree with TRBD1. From germline, CDR1 is KGHSH and CDR2 LQKENI. This CDR3 is 19 amino acids long. Unmatched junction bases numbered 18, after V lost 1 base and J lost 4 bases.

This clone came up a few times. V usage is TRBV7-6 and J usage is TRBJ2-1, with TRBD2 identical over 9 bases. This CDR3 is built from 14 residues. CDR1 is SGHVS, CDR2 FNYEAQ, per germline. V lost 5 bases to trimming and J lost 5 bases; unmatched junction nucleotides: 4. The CDR3 region is CASSPRLADNEQFF. DNA of the CDR3: TGTGCCAGCAGCCCTCGACTAGCGGACAATGAGCAGTTCTTC.

V and J are TRBV6-2 or TRBV6-3 and TRBJ2-1, with D uncertain. The CDR3 is 12 residues long. The V end was cut by 6 bases, the J end by 13 bases, with 16 bases between. Germline V gene lookup returns CDR1 MNHEY and CDR2 SVGEGT. DNA for the CDR3: TGTGCCAGCAGCCCCCAAGAAACAGAACAGTTCTTC. Translating gives CASSPQETEQFF.

The chain is built from TRBV7-9 and TRBJ1-4, with TRBD1 matching over 7 bases. Germline lookup yields CDR1 SEHNR and CDR2 FQNEAQ (reference sequence). V trimming: 6 bases; J trimming: 8 bases; junction bases outside the gene matches: 12. This CDR3 contains 15 residues. In nucleotides, the CDR3 is TGTGCCAGCAGTGAACAGGGGAGTTATTTGGAAAAACTGTTTTTT. It yields the protein CASSEQGSYLEKLFF. The full variable domain, its missing parts supplied by reference TRBV7-9 and TRBJ1-4, is DTGVSQNPRHKITKRGQNVTFRCDPISEHNRLYWYRQTLGQGPEFLTYFQNEAQLEKSRLLSDRFSAERPKGSFSTLEIQRTEQGDSAMYLCASSEQGSYLEKLFFGSGTQLSVL.

The V and J genes are TRBV14 and TRBJ1-6, with a tentative D call TRBD1 (5 bases). The V end was cut by 1 base, the J end by 9 bases, with 10 bases between. The germline V gene encodes CDR1 SGHDN and CDR2 FVKESK. The CDR3 loop spans 14 amino acids. For the CDR3, the DNA is TGTGCCAGCAGCCAAGCCCTCGGGGGTTCACCCCTCCACTTT. Its translation: CASSQALGGSPLHF.